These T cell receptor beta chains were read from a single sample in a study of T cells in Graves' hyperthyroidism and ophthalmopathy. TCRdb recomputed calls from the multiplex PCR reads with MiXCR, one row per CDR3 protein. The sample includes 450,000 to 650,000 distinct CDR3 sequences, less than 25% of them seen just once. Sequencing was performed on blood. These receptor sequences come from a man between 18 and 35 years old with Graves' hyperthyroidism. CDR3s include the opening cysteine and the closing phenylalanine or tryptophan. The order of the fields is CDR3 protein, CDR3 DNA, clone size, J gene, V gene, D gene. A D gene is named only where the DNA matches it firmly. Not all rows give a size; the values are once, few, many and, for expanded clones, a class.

CDR3: CASSIDLRPAYGYTF
DNA: TGTGCCAGTAGTATAGATCTTCGGCCGGCCTATGGCTACACCTTC
size: many
J: TRBJ1-2
V: TRBV19
D: .

CDR3: CASSFRQGQETQYF
DNA: TGTGCCAGCAGCTTCCGACAGGGACAAGAGACCCAGTACTTC
size: .
J: TRBJ2-5
V: TRBV7-2
D: TRBD1

CDR3: CASSQEMASEAFF
DNA: TGTGCCAGCAGCCAAGAGATGGCCAGTGAAGCTTTCTTT
size: .
J: TRBJ1-1
V: TRBV14
D: .

CDR3: CASSFRAGGTGNTIYF
DNA: TGTGCCAGCAGTTTTAGGGCAGGGGGCACTGGAAACACCATATATTTT
size: many
J: TRBJ1-3
V: TRBV12-3/TRBV12-4
D: TRBD1

CDR3: CASSTGTGLHEQYF
DNA: TGTGCCAGCAGTACCGGGACAGGCCTGCACGAGCAGTACTTC
size: many
J: TRBJ2-7
V: TRBV12-3/TRBV12-4
D: TRBD1

CDR3: CAWTRDTSSGNTIYF
DNA: TGTGCCTGGACCCGGGACACCAGCTCTGGAAACACCATATATTTT
size: many
J: TRBJ1-3
V: TRBV30
D: .

CDR3: CASSSFYGGGYEQYF
DNA: TGTGCCAGCAGTTCCTTCTACGGGGGGGGCTACGAGCAGTACTTC
size: few
J: TRBJ2-7
V: TRBV12-3/TRBV12-4
D: TRBD2

CDR3: CAISSYMGTSVGETQYF
DNA: TGTGCCATCAGTTCCTACATGGGGACTAGCGTTGGGGAGACCCAGTACTTC
size: .
J: TRBJ2-5
V: TRBV10-3
D: TRBD2

CDR3: CASSLWPPGGTGGIEQYF
DNA: TGTGCCAGCAGTTTATGGCCTCCTGGCGGGACAGGGGGTATCGAGCAGTACTTC
size: many
J: TRBJ2-7
V: TRBV28
D: TRBD1

CDR3: CASSGSGTSFSGANVLTF
DNA: TGTGCCAGCAGTGGCTCCGGGACTAGCTTCTCTGGGGCCAACGTCCTGACTTTC
size: many
J: TRBJ2-6
V: TRBV6-4
D: TRBD2

CDR3: CASSWKGTGGTEAFF
DNA: TGCGCCAGCAGCTGGAAAGGGACAGGGGGAACTGAAGCTTTCTTT
size: many
J: TRBJ1-1
V: TRBV5-1
D: TRBD1

CDR3: CASSWGELNSGYTF
DNA: TGTGCCAGCTCTTGGGGGGAACTAAACAGCGGCTACACCTTC
size: many
J: TRBJ1-2
V: TRBV12-3/TRBV12-4
D: .

CDR3: CASSFPGVPYEQYF
DNA: TGTGCCAGCAGTTTTCCAGGGGTACCCTACGAGCAGTACTTC
size: few
J: TRBJ2-7
V: TRBV28
D: .

CDR3: CSARAPWEDSGAFF
DNA: TGCAGTGCTAGAGCCCCCTGGGAGGACAGCGGAGCTTTCTTT
size: many
J: TRBJ1-1
V: TRBV20-1
D: .

CDR3: CASSQPGRNYGYTF
DNA: TGCGCCAGCAGCCAGCCGGGACGGAACTATGGCTACACCTTC
size: .
J: TRBJ1-2
V: TRBV4-1
D: .

CDR3: CASSSPGLAGGETQYF
DNA: TGTGCCAGCAGTTCTCCGGGACTAGCGGGGGGAGAGACCCAGTACTTC
size: many
J: TRBJ2-5
V: TRBV12-3/TRBV12-4
D: TRBD2

CDR3: CASSLDGGFAGELFF
DNA: TGTGCCAGCAGCTTAGATGGGGGGTTTGCCGGGGAGCTGTTTTTT
size: .
J: TRBJ2-2
V: TRBV11-2
D: .

CDR3: CASSVEGVTFRELFF
DNA: TGTGCCAGCAGCGTAGAAGGAGTGACATTCCGGGAGCTGTTTTTT
size: .
J: TRBJ2-2
V: TRBV9
D: .

CDR3: CASGLGYRSEAFF
DNA: TGTGCTAGTGGTCTCGGATACCGGTCTGAAGCTTTCTTT
size: .
J: TRBJ1-1
V: TRBV12-5
D: .

CDR3: CASSAGGTGEQYF
DNA: TGTGCCAGCAGCGCGGGGGGGACAGGGGAGCAGTACTTC
size: few
J: TRBJ2-7
V: TRBV9
D: .

CDR3: CATEAGSDIQYF
DNA: TGTGCCACCGAGGCAGGGTCGGACATTCAGTACTTC
size: .
J: TRBJ2-4
V: TRBV12-3/TRBV12-4
D: .

CDR3: CASSERGLAYEQYF
DNA: TGTGCCAGCAGTGAACGAGGCCTAGCATACGAGCAGTACTTC
size: many
J: TRBJ2-7
V: TRBV10-2
D: .

CDR3: CSVEDSGPTGGGGYTF
DNA: TGCAGCGTTGAAGATAGTGGGCCGACAGGAGGCGGTGGCTACACCTTC
size: few
J: TRBJ1-2
V: TRBV29-1
D: .

CDR3: CASSLLEQENQPQHF
DNA: TGTGCCAGCAGTTTATTAGAACAGGAGAATCAGCCCCAGCATTTT
size: few
J: TRBJ1-5
V: TRBV28
D: .

CDR3: CASSWGLWNDEAFF
DNA: TGTGCCAGCAGCTGGGGACTGTGGAACGATGAAGCTTTCTTT
size: many
J: TRBJ1-1
V: TRBV12-3/TRBV12-4
D: .

CDR3: CASSLSGEGNQPQHF
DNA: TGTGCCAGCAGCTTGTCGGGGGAGGGCAATCAGCCCCAGCATTTT
size: many
J: TRBJ1-5
V: TRBV5-5
D: .

CDR3: CASTRYGGIETQYF
DNA: TGTGCCAGCACCCGGTACGGGGGAATAGAGACCCAGTACTTC
size: many
J: TRBJ2-5
V: TRBV28
D: .

CDR3: CASSTSVGGNQPQHF
DNA: TGTGCCAGCAGTACCAGTGTCGGGGGCAATCAGCCCCAGCATTTT
size: many
J: TRBJ1-5
V: TRBV6-5
D: .

CDR3: CASSRTVGGGYTF
DNA: TGCGCCAGCAGCCGGACCGTCGGGGGTGGCTACACCTTC
size: many
J: TRBJ1-2
V: TRBV4-1
D: .

CDR3: CASSYELAGANEQYF
DNA: TGTGCCAGCAGTTACGAGCTAGCGGGAGCGAACGAGCAGTACTTC
size: few
J: TRBJ2-7
V: TRBV6-2/TRBV6-3
D: TRBD2

CDR3: CASSADSTGNYGYTF
DNA: TGTGCCAGTAGTGCCGACTCGACAGGGAACTATGGCTACACCTTC
size: many
J: TRBJ1-2
V: TRBV19
D: TRBD1

CDR3: CASSGKGIRTDTQYF
DNA: TGTGCCAGCAGTGGAAAAGGGATTCGCACAGATACGCAGTATTTT
size: many
J: TRBJ2-3
V: TRBV6-1
D: .

CDR3: CSVEDREMNTEAFF
DNA: TGCAGCGTTGAAGACCGAGAAATGAACACTGAAGCTTTCTTT
size: many
J: TRBJ1-1
V: TRBV29-1
D: .

CDR3: CASRAMRTGAYGYTF
DNA: TGCGCCAGCAGGGCGATGAGGACTGGGGCCTATGGCTACACCTTC
size: many
J: TRBJ1-2
V: TRBV10-2
D: .

CDR3: CAWIQETMNTEAFF
DNA: TGTGCCTGGATCCAGGAGACCATGAACACTGAAGCTTTCTTT
size: many
J: TRBJ1-1
V: TRBV30
D: .

CDR3: CATSRDRVNTGELFF
DNA: TGTGCCACCTCTCGGGACAGGGTGAACACCGGGGAGCTGTTTTTT
size: many
J: TRBJ2-2
V: TRBV10-3
D: TRBD1

CDR3: CASSVGGGKNIQYF
DNA: TGTGCCAGCAGCGTAGGGGGGGGCAAAAACATTCAGTACTTC
size: few
J: TRBJ2-4
V: TRBV9
D: TRBD2

CDR3: CASSVAETGFYEQYF
DNA: TGTGCCAGCAGCGTAGCGGAGACAGGGTTCTACGAGCAGTACTTC
size: .
J: TRBJ2-7
V: TRBV9
D: TRBD1

CDR3: CASSLGPRGTEGYGYTF
DNA: TGTGCCAGCAGCTTGGGGCCTCGTGGGACAGAGGGTTATGGCTACACCTTC
size: many
J: TRBJ1-2
V: TRBV5-6
D: TRBD1